The 4 T cell receptor beta chains listed next were all sequenced from one sample in a study of T-cell memory formation after mild COVID-19. Via MiXCR, TCRdb re-called the 5' RACE reads, giving one row per CDR3 protein. The sample lists about 290,000 distinct CDR3 sequences, less than 20% occurring once. Sequences were obtained from PBMCs or a T cell subset sorted from them (not recorded which). These receptors all come from a man between 18 and 29 years old who had mild COVID-19 (a few samples of this study predate the infection). Cell type and time point are not known.

This clonotype was seen only a few times. The chain uses TRBV7-2 and TRBJ2-7; no reliable D call. V was trimmed by 0 bases and J by 3 bases, leaving 12 bases between them. The CDR3 contains 15 residues. CDR1 and CDR2 (germline): SGHTA, FQGNSA. The CDR3 sequence is CASSLATDTDYEQYV. Here the CDR3 DNA reads TGTGCCAGCAGCTTAGCGACCGACACGGACTACGAGCAGTACGTC.

The J gene is TRBJ2-3, the V gene TRBV20-1; a weak D match, TRBD2 (5 bases). V gave up 3 bases and J gave up 6 bases, with 16 bases separating them. CDR3 length: 14 residues. The germline CDR1 and CDR2 sequences are DFQATT and SNEGSKA (reference sequence). CDR3 sequence reads: CSASSASRLDTQYF. As DNA, the CDR3 is TGCAGTGCTAGCTCGGCTAGCCGCCTCGATACGCAGTATTTT.

Only a few counts were recorded for this clonotype. The genes are TRBV7-2 and TRBJ2-1; D not certain. The germline V and J ends were trimmed by 10 bases and 8 bases, with 15 bases remaining between them. This CDR3 is 12 amino acids long. The germline V gene encodes CDR1 SGHTA and CDR2 FQGNSA. In nucleotides, the CDR3 is TGTGCCACCGGCCTTGGGTCCCATGAGCAGTTCTTC. It is translated as CATGLGSHEQFF.

The chain employs TRBV4-1 and TRBJ1-1; the match to TRBD1 covers 7 bases. The CDR3 has 16 residues. Trimming took 0 bases from V and 1 from J; bases not matched to a gene: 5. Germline values: CDR1 MGHRA, CDR2 YSYEKL. The CDR3 reads CASSQDDRVGNTEAFF. CDR3 sequence (DNA): TGCGCCAGCAGCCAAGACGACAGGGTCGGGAACACTGAAGCTTTCTTT.